What follows are 20 T cell receptor beta chains derived from one specimen sequenced in a study of blood T cell repertoires in COVID-19. The method was immunoSEQ multiplex PCR; TCRdb's version includes in-frame clones alone and lacks a portion of them. This sample has under 45,000 clones, with more than 80% found just once. Sequenced sample: peripheral blood. These receptors were taken from a man in his sixties with active or convalescent COVID-19.

V and J are TRBV5-1 and TRBJ2-1, with D perhaps TRBD1 (6 bases). This CDR3 is built from 17 residues. V was clipped by 0 bases and J by 0 bases, with 13 bases between them. The germline CDR1 and CDR2 sequences are SGHRS and YFSETQ. In DNA form, the CDR3 reads TGCGCCAGCAGCTTGGTGGCAGGGGCCAGCTCCTACAATGAGCAGTTCTTC. Encoded protein: CASSLVAGASSYNEQFF.

V and J are TRBV7-9 and TRBJ1-2; TRBD1 is a possible D gene (6 bases). The CDR3 covers 19 residues. Trimming removed 7 bases from V and 6 bases from J, with 33 bases in between. CDR1 SEHNR and CDR2 FQNEAQ come from the germline V gene (reference sequence). The CDR3: CASTTRSRGPANALNGYTF. The DNA of the CDR3 is TGTGCCAGCACCACTAGGTCGCGGGGGCCGGCCAACGCTCTCAATGGCTACACCTTC.

J is TRBJ1-6 and V is TRBV6-4; 9 nucleotides line up with TRBD1. The CDR3 covers 15 residues. V shed 5 bases and J 7 bases; nucleotides not matched to a gene: 6. The germline CDR1 and CDR2 sequences are MRHNA and SNTAGT. CDR3 nucleotides: TGTGCCAGCAGTTTAGAGGACAGGGGAAATTCACCCCTCCACTTT. Protein: CASSLEDRGNSPLHF.

The rearrangement links TRBV5-1 to TRBJ1-2; TRBD1 matches at 12 bases. Germline CDR1 reads SGHRS; CDR2 reads YFSETQ. V shed 5 bases, J shed 3 bases, and the junction held 5 bases outside the gene matches. This CDR3 is built from 15 residues. CDR3 nucleotides: TGCGCCAGCAGTCTAGGGACAGGGGGCGACTATGGCTACACCTTC. Protein: CASSLGTGGDYGYTF.

The rearrangement joins TRBV4-1 to TRBJ2-3, with D possibly matching TRBD2 (6 bases). Germline-derived CDR1 and CDR2 are MGHRA and YSYEKL. The CDR3 sequence is 17 residues long. Trimming left V 4 bases short and J 1 base short, with 18 bases between. The CDR3 here is CASSRNVMGGRTDTQYF. CDR3 nucleotides: TGCGCCAGCAGCCGAAACGTAATGGGAGGCCGCACAGATACGCAGTATTTT.

The J gene is TRBJ1-2, the V gene TRBV6-5; a possible D gene is TRBD1 (5 bases). There are 12 residues in the CDR3. V shed 6 bases and J shed 7 bases, with 12 bases lying between them. Germline lookup yields CDR1 MNHEY and CDR2 SVGAGI. The CDR3 DNA is TGTGCCAGCAGGCGACAGTGGGGTGGCTACACCTTC. It encodes CASRRQWGGYTF.

A few counts support this clone. V is TRBV7-9 and J is TRBJ1-2; D gene unclear. Per germline, CDR1 SEHNR and CDR2 FQNEAQ (reference sequence). CDR3 length: 13 residues. V shed 1 base and J shed 4 bases, with 7 bases lying between them. CDR3 DNA: TGTGCCAGCAGCTTAGGGGCAAGCTATGGCTACACCTTC. Its translation: CASSLGASYGYTF.

The gene calls are TRBV28 and TRBJ1-4; possible D gene TRBD1, 5 bases. The CDR3 runs to 14 residues. The V end was cut by 6 bases, the J end by 7 bases, with 15 bases between. Per the germline V gene, CDR1 is MDHEN and CDR2 is SYDVKM. The CDR3 bases are TGTGCCAGCAGCCCCGGGGGGATCCGTGAAAAACTGTTTTTT. This codes for CASSPGGIREKLFF.

V is TRBV12-3 or TRBV12-4 and J is TRBJ1-2; maybe TRBD1 (5 bases). This CDR3 has 13 residues. Trimming took 6 bases from V and 5 from J, leaving 13 bases between them. CDR3 bases: TGTGCCAGCAGCCGGGGGACGGTTTATGGCTACACCTTC. Its protein is CASSRGTVYGYTF.

The rearrangement links TRBV5-6 to TRBJ2-2; possibly TRBD2 for D (6 bases). V lost 3 bases and J lost 7, with 19 bases in between. CDR3 size: 16 residues. In germline, CDR1 is SGHDT, CDR2 YYEEEE. CDR3 in amino acids: CASSSVGREVGGELFF. CDR3 nucleotides: TGTGCCAGCAGCTCCGTCGGCAGGGAGGTAGGCGGGGAGCTGTTTTTT. Using reference TRBV5-6 and TRBJ2-2 for the parts outside the CDR3, the full variable domain is DAGVTQSPTHLIKTRGQQVTLRCSPKSGHDTVSWYQQALGQGPQFIFQYYEEEERQRGNFPDRFSGHQFPNYSSELNVNALLLGDSALYLCASSSVGREVGGELFFGEGSRLTVL.

This clone has only a few counts. The chain's CDR3 is CASKLATRGTGELFF. Here the CDR3 DNA reads TGTGCCAGCAAGCTAGCCACGCGAGGCACCGGGGAGCTGTTTTTT. The gene calls are TRBV2 and TRBJ2-2, with D possibly matching TRBD2 (5 bases). Germline CDR1 SNHLY, CDR2 FYNNEI. V shed 7 bases and J shed 4 bases, with 16 bases lying between them. CDR3 length equals 15 residues.

The genes are TRBV19 and TRBJ1-6; 7 nucleotides match TRBD1. Unmatched junction bases numbered 3, after V lost 5 bases and J lost 2 bases. CDR1 is LNHDA and CDR2 is SQIVND in the germline V gene (reference sequence). There are 15 residues in the CDR3. CDR3 bases: TGTGCCAGTAGTGCCGGGACAGCCTATAATTCACCCCTCCACTTT. Translation: CASSAGTAYNSPLHF.

This chain uses TRBV21-1 with TRBJ2-5; the listed D gene, TRBD2, was not tested against the DNA. TRBV21-1 is classified as a pseudogene. The CDR3 consists of 18 residues. In DNA form, the CDR3 reads TGTGCCAGCAGCCCTGCACGGGGGACTAGCGGGAGACAAGAGACCCAGTACTTC. Its translation is CASSPARGTSGRQETQYF.

This chain links TRBV11-3 with TRBJ1-1, with D uncertain. Trimming stripped 5 bases from V and 1 base from J, with 8 bases between. The CDR3 runs to 13 residues. Per the germline V gene, CDR1 is SGHNT and CDR2 is YENEEA. The chain's CDR3 is CASSLRANTEAFF. CDR3 coding DNA: TGTGCCAGCAGCCTGCGGGCGAACACTGAAGCTTTCTTT. The full variable domain, with the rest looked up from reference TRBV11-3 and TRBJ1-1, is EAGVVQSPRYKIIEKKQPVAFWCNPISGHNTLYWYLQNLGQGPELLIRYENEEAVDDSQLPKDRFSAERLKGVDSTLKIQPAELGDSAVYLCASSLRANTEAFFGQGTRLTVV.

V usage is TRBV3-1 (or the pseudogene TRBV3-2) and J usage is TRBJ1-4, with TRBD1 matching 9 bases. Germline V gene data show CDR1 as LGHDT and CDR2 as YNNKEL (reference sequence). The CDR3 is 15 amino acids. Germline trimming cut 6 bases from V and 8 bases from J; bases unmatched to any gene: 10. This CDR3 reads CASRPTGTGLEKLFF. DNA for the CDR3: TGTGCCAGCAGGCCAACCGGGACAGGGTTGGAAAAACTGTTTTTT.

This CDR3 reads CASSPRQGRGETQYF. For the CDR3, the DNA is TGTGCCAGCAGCCCCAGACAGGGGCGGGGAGAGACCCAGTACTTC. The V gene is TRBV7-2, the J gene TRBJ2-5, with 8 bases matching TRBD1. J was trimmed by 4 bases and V by 5 bases; bases with no gene match: 9. Germline CDR1 and CDR2: SGHTA and FQGNSA. The CDR3 runs 15 residues. The complete variable domain, with remaining parts taken from reference TRBV7-2 and TRBJ2-5, reads GAGVSQSPSNKVTEKGKDVELRCDPISGHTALYWYRQSLGQGLEFLIYFQGNSAPDKSGLPSDRFSAERTGGSVSTLTIQRTQQEDSAVYLCASSPRQGRGETQYFGPGTRLLVL.

The V gene is TRBV9, the J gene TRBJ2-5; TRBD2 matches 16 bases. CDR3 length equals 16 residues. The germline V gene has CDR1 SGDLS and CDR2 YYNGEE. Trimming at V came to 4 bases and at J to 5 bases, leaving 5 bases not matched to a gene. This chain's CDR3 is CASSIPGLAGGETQYF. The CDR3 DNA is TGTGCCAGCAGCATACCGGGACTAGCGGGAGGGGAGACCCAGTACTTC.

V usage is TRBV7-2 and J usage is TRBJ2-1; 13 bases match TRBD2. The junction had 7 bases not matched to a gene; V was cut back by 7 bases and J by 7 bases. The CDR3 has 15 residues. Germline CDR1 is SGHTA and CDR2 is FQGNSA. For the CDR3, the DNA is TGTGCCAGCATCCGGACTAGCGGGAGTAGGAATGAGCAGTTCTTC. Its protein product is CASIRTSGSRNEQFF.

The CDR3 sequence is CASSRGVFPSNEKLFF. CDR3 bases: TGTGCCAGTAGTAGGGGGGTCTTCCCCTCAAATGAAAAACTGTTTTTT. V gene TRBV19 combines with J gene TRBJ1-4; a weak D match, TRBD1 (5 bases). V shed 4 bases and J shed 5 bases, with 17 bases lying between them. The V gene's germline CDR1 is LNHDA and CDR2 SQIVND (reference sequence). The CDR3 runs to 16 residues.

The chain links TRBV28 to TRBJ1-1, with 8 bases identical to TRBD1. There are 16 residues in the CDR3. Germline CDR1 reads MDHEN; CDR2 reads SYDVKM. Trimming took 5 bases from V and 7 from J; bases not matched to a gene: 15. The CDR3 DNA follows: TGTGCCAGCAGTAACCAAATCAAGCAGGGGGCTGATGAAGCTTTCTTT. Translating it yields CASSNQIKQGADEAFF.